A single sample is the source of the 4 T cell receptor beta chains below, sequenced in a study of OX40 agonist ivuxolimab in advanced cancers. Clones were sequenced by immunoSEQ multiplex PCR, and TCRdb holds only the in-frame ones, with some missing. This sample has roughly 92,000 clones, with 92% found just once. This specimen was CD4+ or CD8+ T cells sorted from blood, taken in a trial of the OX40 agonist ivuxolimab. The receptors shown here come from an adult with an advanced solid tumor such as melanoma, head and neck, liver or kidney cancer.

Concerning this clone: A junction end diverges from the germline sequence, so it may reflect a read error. For the CDR3, the DNA is TGTGCTAGCAGCTTGAGACAGGACACTGAAGCTTTCTTT. This sequence encodes CASSLRQDTEAFF. This chain joins TRBV7-7 and TRBJ1-1; D may be TRBD1 (6 bases). This CDR3 has 13 amino acids. Germline assignment: CDR1 SSHAT and CDR2 FNYEAQ (reference sequence). The whole variable domain, filled in from reference TRBV7-7 and TRBJ1-1, reads GAGVSQSPRYKVTKRGQDVTLRCDPISSHATLYWYQQALGQGPEFLTYFNYEAQPDKSGLPSDRFSAERPEGSISTLTIQRTEQRDSAMYRCASSLRQDTEAFFGQGTRLTVV.

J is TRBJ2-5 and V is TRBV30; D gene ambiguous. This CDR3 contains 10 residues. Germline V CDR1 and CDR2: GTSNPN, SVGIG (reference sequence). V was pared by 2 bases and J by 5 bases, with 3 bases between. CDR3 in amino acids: CAWSSETQYF. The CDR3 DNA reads TGTGCCTGGAGTAGCGAGACCCAGTACTTC.

The CDR3 DNA reads as TGTGCTAGTGGAGACCCGGGACAGAACACTGAAGCTTTCTTT. Translated, it gives CASGDPGQNTEAFF. The rearrangement uses TRBV12-5 and TRBJ1-1, with D perhaps matching TRBD1 (6 bases). V was cut by 6 bases and J by 1 base, with 12 bases left in between. From germline, CDR1 is LGHNT and CDR2 FRNRAP. The CDR3 runs 14 residues.

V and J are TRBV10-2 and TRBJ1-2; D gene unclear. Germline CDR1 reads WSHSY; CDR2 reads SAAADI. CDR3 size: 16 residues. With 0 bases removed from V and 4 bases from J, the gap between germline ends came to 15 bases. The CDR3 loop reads CASSESIFINFYGYTF. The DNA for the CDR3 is TGCGCCAGCAGTGAGTCAATCTTTATAAATTTCTATGGCTACACCTTC.